Following are 31 T cell receptor beta chains from one sample sequenced in a study of pediatric ulcerative colitis. Sequenced by immunoSEQ multiplex PCR; TCRdb stores in-frame clones only, minus some. The repertoire holds about 64,000 clones, 77% seen once, with roughly 5.2% in the top ten. The sequenced sample consisted of blood. All receptors derive from a boy aged 5-17 years with moderate ulcerative colitis.

The rearrangement uses TRBV5-1 and TRBJ2-1; 7 bases are a match to TRBD2. The CDR3 covers 14 residues. Germline CDR1 reads SGHRS; CDR2 reads YFSETQ. The trim removed 1 base at V and 4 bases at J, leaving 2 bases unmatched. In DNA, the CDR3 is TGCGCCAGCAGCTTGACTAGCGCGTACAATGAGCAGTTCTTC. Encoded protein: CASSLTSAYNEQFF.

This chain connects TRBV2 to TRBJ1-1, with TRBD1 identical over 7 bases. The germline V gene encodes CDR1 SNHLY and CDR2 FYNNEI. CDR3 length: 17 amino acids. Trimming took 3 bases from V and 0 from J; bases not matched to a gene: 10. This CDR3 is CASSEFGTALMNTEAFF. CDR3 nucleotides: TGTGCCAGCAGTGAGTTCGGGACAGCTCTCATGAACACTGAAGCTTTCTTT.

The V call is TRBV19, the J call TRBJ2-7; 8 nucleotides align to TRBD1. V shed 6 bases, J shed 2 bases, and the junction held 3 bases outside the gene matches. The germline CDR1 and CDR2 sequences are LNHDA and SQIVND (reference sequence). The CDR3 has 13 residues. The DNA for the CDR3 is TGTGCCAGTAGGGACAGGGCGGCCTACGAGCAGTACTTC. This codes for CASRDRAAYEQYF. The whole variable domain, remainder taken from reference TRBV19 and TRBJ2-7, is DGGITQSPKYLFRKEGQNVTLSCEQNLNHDAMYWYRQDPGQGLRLIYYSQIVNDFQKGDIAEGYSVSREKKESFPLTVTSAQKNPTAFYLCASRDRAAYEQYFGPGTRLTVT.

The chain carries TRBV5-1 and TRBJ1-4; D perhaps matches TRBD1 (6 bases). V lost 2 bases to trimming and J lost 0 bases, with 14 bases between them. Germline-derived CDR1 and CDR2 are SGHRS and YFSETQ. The CDR3 runs 17 residues. CDR3 loop: CASSFYQGPATNEKLFF. The CDR3 coding sequence is TGCGCCAGCAGCTTTTACCAGGGGCCAGCAACTAATGAAAAACTGTTTTTT.

For the CDR3, the DNA is TGTGCCAGCAGCCAGTGGGGAAACCGACTAGCGGAGTACACAGATACGCAGTATTTT. Protein: CASSQWGNRLAEYTDTQYF. V gene TRBV4-2 combines with J gene TRBJ2-3; the match to TRBD2 covers 9 bases. The CDR3 totals 19 residues. Germline trimming cut 3 bases from V and 2 bases from J; bases unmatched to any gene: 15. Germline CDR1 LGHNA, CDR2 YNFKEQ.

The chain uses TRBV19 and TRBJ2-7; 12 bases are a match to TRBD2. Per germline, CDR1 LNHDA and CDR2 SQIVND (reference sequence). The length of the CDR3 is 14 residues. V lost 7 bases, J lost 7 bases, and 8 bases stayed unmatched. CDR3 in DNA: TGTGCCAGTACTCGGACTAGCGGGGCTGGAGAGCAGTACTTC. Translated: CASTRTSGAGEQYF.

The chain employs TRBV10-3 and TRBJ1-1, with no clear D. The CDR3 contains 13 residues. With 5 bases removed from V and 4 bases from J, the gap between germline ends came to 11 bases. Germline V gene lookup returns CDR1 ENHRY and CDR2 SYGVKD. CDR3 bases: TGTGCCATCAGTTCGGACCTGGGCACTGAAGCTTTCTTT. Its translation: CAISSDLGTEAFF.

The chain recombines TRBV29-1 with TRBJ2-7; D might be TRBD1 (6 bases). The CDR3 is made up of 14 amino acids. Germline values: CDR1 SQVTM, CDR2 ANQGSEA. Trimming took 7 bases from V and 0 from J, leaving 16 bases between them. The CDR3 bases are TGCAGCGCCCAAGGGGACATAAGCTCCTACGAGCAGTACTTC. Protein: CSAQGDISSYEQYF.

This clone was seen only once. The CDR3 bases are TGCGCCAGCAGCCAGGGTAACTATGGCTACACCTTC. Its translation is CASSQGNYGYTF. V and J are TRBV5-1 and TRBJ1-2; TRBD1 is a possible D gene (5 bases). In germline, CDR1 is SGHRS, CDR2 YFSETQ. The CDR3 has 12 amino acids. The ends were cut back, 4 bases at V and 1 base at J, with 5 bases in the middle.

This clone was detected only once. The chain employs TRBV5-4 and TRBJ1-2; D ambiguous. CDR3 length equals 14 residues. Germline V gives CDR1 SGHNT, CDR2 YYREEE (reference sequence). The V end lost 1 base, the J end lost 0 bases, and 7 bases lay between the germline ends. The CDR3 bases are TGTGCCAGCAGCTTGTCTAGGTCTAACTATGGCTACACCTTC. Its translation is CASSLSRSNYGYTF.

The chain links TRBV19 to TRBJ1-1; D might be TRBD1 (6 bases). The CDR3 is 14 amino acids. The germline V gene encodes CDR1 LNHDA and CDR2 SQIVND (reference sequence). Between the trimmed V and J ends, which lost 5 bases and 4 bases, there was a span of 14 bases. CDR3 amino acids: CASSPDRSFTEAFF. The CDR3 DNA sequence: TGTGCCAGTAGTCCAGACAGGAGTTTCACTGAAGCTTTCTTT.

The gene calls are TRBV6-1 and TRBJ2-7, with 7 positions matching TRBD1. Per germline, CDR1 MNHNS and CDR2 SASEGT. The trim removed 6 bases at V and 3 bases at J, leaving 11 bases unmatched. CDR3 length equals 15 residues. The CDR3, as DNA: TGTGCCAGCAGCATGCTAACAGGGGAATTCTACGAGCAGTACTTC. It specifies CASSMLTGEFYEQYF.

CDR3 bases: TGTGCCAGCAGCCACAGGGGGCTATCTAATGAAAAACTGTTTTTT. It specifies CASSHRGLSNEKLFF. V and J are TRBV5-6 and TRBJ1-4, with 9 nucleotides matching TRBD1. Trimming at V came to 4 bases and at J to 3 bases, leaving 4 bases not matched to a gene. Germline CDR1 is SGHDT and CDR2 is YYEEEE. This CDR3 is built from 15 residues. The full variable domain, with the rest looked up from reference TRBV5-6 and TRBJ1-4, is DAGVTQSPTHLIKTRGQQVTLRCSPKSGHDTVSWYQQALGQGPQFIFQYYEEEERQRGNFPDRFSGHQFPNYSSELNVNALLLGDSALYLCASSHRGLSNEKLFFGSGTQLSVL.

V usage is TRBV7-3 and J usage is TRBJ1-1, with 8 positions matching TRBD1. The CDR3 runs 13 residues. Germline loops: CDR1 SGHTA, CDR2 FQGTGA. V dropped 4 bases and J dropped 3; count of bases not matched to a gene: 1. The CDR3 loop reads CASSSDRDTEAFF. The CDR3 DNA is TGTGCCAGCAGCTCGGACAGGGACACTGAAGCTTTCTTT.

V and J are TRBV2 and TRBJ1-2, with 9 bases identical to TRBD1. V lost 4 bases and J lost 5; bases outside the gene matches: 14. Germline CDR1 SNHLY, CDR2 FYNNEI. The CDR3 is made up of 17 amino acids. CDR3 region: CASSGGQGSGVSYGYTF. Written as DNA, the CDR3 is TGTGCCAGCAGTGGGGGACAGGGAAGCGGGGTCTCGTATGGCTACACCTTC.

This sequence joins TRBV7-3 and TRBJ2-4; D possibly matches TRBD1 or TRBD2 (5 bases each). CDR1 is SGHTA, CDR2 FQGTGA, per germline. The CDR3 is made up of 15 amino acids. V lost 2 bases, J lost 5 bases, and 13 bases lay in between. CDR3 protein: CASSLAPGDQNIQYF. DNA of the CDR3: TGTGCCAGCAGCTTAGCTCCCGGGGACCAAAACATTCAGTACTTC.

The chain joins TRBV6-1 to TRBJ2-3; unclear D gene. V lost 0 bases and J lost 5, with 12 bases in between. The CDR3 has 15 amino acids. Germline V gives CDR1 MNHNS, CDR2 SASEGT. The DNA of the CDR3 is TGTGCCAGCAGTGAAGCGCTCCCCCCGGAAGATACGCAGTATTTT. Its protein is CASSEALPPEDTQYF.

The chain couples TRBV6-5 to TRBJ1-1; D is uncertain. The V and J ends lost 2 bases and 1 base respectively, with 5 bases between them. CDR1 and CDR2 from the germline V gene are MNHEY and SVGAGI. CDR3 length: 13 residues. CDR3 amino acids: CASSYRGNTEAFF. CDR3 DNA sequence: TGTGCCAGCAGTTACCGGGGGAACACTGAAGCTTTCTTT.

J is TRBJ2-5 and V is TRBV9; 9 bases line up with TRBD2. From germline, CDR1 is SGDLS and CDR2 YYNGEE. V was clipped by 1 base and J by 7 bases; unmatched bases: 11. The CDR3 sequence is 16 residues long. For the CDR3, the DNA is TGTGCCAGCAGCGTATTAGCGGGGGACCCCCTCGGGACCCAGTACTTC. Translating it yields CASSVLAGDPLGTQYF. The variable domain in full, with the rest retrieved from reference TRBV9 and TRBJ2-5, is DSGVTQTPKHLITATGQRVTLRCSPRSGDLSVYWYQQSLDQGLQFLIQYYNGEERAKGNILERFSAQQFPDLHSELNLSSLELGDSALYFCASSVLAGDPLGTQYFGPGTRLLVL.

This clone was counted a few times. The chain joins TRBV4-2 to TRBJ2-1, with 13 nucleotides matching TRBD2. The CDR3 spans 15 residues. Germline loops: CDR1 LGHNA, CDR2 YNFKEQ. Trimming cost V 3 bases and J 8 bases; bases outside gene matches: 4. The CDR3 loop reads CASSHTSGGADEQFF. CDR3 nucleotides: TGTGCCAGCAGCCACACTAGCGGGGGGGCAGATGAGCAGTTCTTC.

This chain links TRBV5-1 with TRBJ2-7; 11 bases fit TRBD1. The CDR3 is made up of 16 amino acids. CDR1 SGHRS and CDR2 YFSETQ come from the germline V gene. The trim removed 4 bases at V and 5 bases at J, leaving 11 bases unmatched. CDR3 in DNA: TGCGCCAGCAGCCCCGTAACCGGGACAGGGGGTCACGAGCAGTACTTC. Protein product: CASSPVTGTGGHEQYF.

The chain links TRBV6-5 to TRBJ1-1; tentatively, D is TRBD1 (6 bases). CDR1 MNHEY and CDR2 SVGAGI come from the germline V gene. The CDR3 extends over 16 amino acids. The V end lost 0 bases, the J end lost 5 bases, and 16 bases lay between the germline ends. CDR3 in DNA: TGTGCCAGCAGTTACTCAACAGGGATTTTAAAGACTGAAGCTTTCTTT. It translates to CASSYSTGILKTEAFF.

The V call is TRBV6-6, the J call TRBJ1-1; D call uncertain. There are 14 residues in the CDR3. The germline CDR1 and CDR2 sequences are MNHNY and SVGAGI (reference sequence). The V end was cut by 4 bases, the J end by 0 bases, with 9 bases between. Here the CDR3 reads CASSFQAMNTEAFF. CDR3 bases: TGTGCCAGCAGTTTCCAGGCGATGAACACTGAAGCTTTCTTT.

The chain recombines TRBV4-1 with TRBJ1-4; TRBD1 matches 8 bases. This CDR3 has 18 amino acids. The germline CDR1 and CDR2 sequences are MGHRA and YSYEKL. Losses at the gene ends were 1 base for V and 1 base for J; bases not matched to a gene: 8. CDR3 bases: TGCGCCAGCAGCCAAGGGACAGGGAATCTAGGAACTAATGAAAAACTGTTTTTT. This translates into CASSQGTGNLGTNEKLFF.

This chain links TRBV5-1 with TRBJ1-1; 7 bases match TRBD1. This CDR3 spans 16 amino acids. The germline gives CDR1 SGHRS, CDR2 YFSETQ. V was pared by 0 bases and J by 5 bases, with 10 bases of the junction left unmatched. The CDR3 here is CASSLAYRGRKTEAFF. In DNA form, the CDR3 reads TGCGCCAGCAGCTTGGCCTACAGGGGTAGGAAGACTGAAGCTTTCTTT.

The V call is TRBV18, the J call TRBJ2-3; D ambiguous. From germline, CDR1 is KGHSH and CDR2 LQKENI. CDR3 size: 14 residues. V lost 5 bases, J lost 2 bases, and 11 bases lay in between. The CDR3 DNA is TGTGCCAGCTCATTGTCGCCTACCACAGATACGCAGTATTTT. Translation: CASSLSPTTDTQYF.

The J gene is TRBJ1-2, the V gene TRBV27, with 7 bases that match TRBD1. Germline CDR1 and CDR2: MNHEY and SMNVEV (reference sequence). The CDR3 sequence is 15 residues long. V gave up 3 bases and J gave up 5 bases; unmatched junction bases: 9. The CDR3 DNA is TGTGCCAGCAGTTTTTGGAGGGGGCGGGAATATGGCTACACCTTC. This sequence encodes CASSFWRGREYGYTF.

The rearrangement joins TRBV5-6 to TRBJ1-5; D is uncertain. Deletions cut 4 bases from V and 2 bases from J, with 16 bases between. The V gene's germline CDR1 is SGHDT and CDR2 YYEEEE. This CDR3 is 16 amino acids long. The CDR3 sequence: CASSRGQWVGNQPQHF. CDR3 nucleotide sequence: TGTGCCAGCAGCAGAGGTCAGTGGGTCGGCAATCAGCCCCAGCATTTT.

The rearrangement joins TRBV12-5 to TRBJ1-1; 11 bases agree with TRBD1. The CDR3 length is 16 residues. Germline assignment: CDR1 LGHNT and CDR2 FRNRAP. The junction had 11 bases not matched to a gene; V was cut back by 5 bases and J by 6 bases. The CDR3 DNA is TGTGCTAGTGGTCCGGGACAGGGGGGCCCGGACGCTGAAGCTTTCTTT. Amino acids: CASGPGQGGPDAEAFF. Using reference TRBV12-5 and TRBJ1-1 for the parts outside the CDR3, the full variable domain is DARVTQTPRHKVTEMGQEVTMRCQPILGHNTVFWYRQTMMQGLELLAYFRNRAPLDDSGMPKDRFSAEMPDATLATLKIQPSEPRDSAVYFCASGPGQGGPDAEAFFGQGTRLTVV.

This clone was picked up a small number of times. The chain links TRBV5-1 to TRBJ1-1; D uncertain. Per the germline V gene, CDR1 is SGHRS and CDR2 is YFSETQ. Deletions cut 4 bases from V and 5 bases from J, with 15 bases between. This CDR3 spans 14 amino acids. The CDR3 sequence is CASSPELGWTEAFF. As DNA, the CDR3 is TGCGCCAGCAGCCCTGAATTGGGCTGGACTGAAGCTTTCTTT.

V gene TRBV14 combines with J gene TRBJ1-1; no definite D call. The length of the CDR3 is 12 residues. V gave up 4 bases and J gave up 11 bases, with 14 bases separating them. Germline V lookup: CDR1 SGHDN, CDR2 FVKESK. DNA of the CDR3: TGTGCCAGCAGCCCCTCAGGTTCGGTGGCTTTCTTT. Translated, it gives CASSPSGSVAFF. Full variable domain (missing parts from reference TRBV14 and TRBJ1-1): EAGVTQFPSHSVIEKGQTVTLRCDPISGHDNLYWYRRVMGKEIKFLLHFVKESKQDESGMPNNRFLAERTGGTYSTLKVQPAELEDSGVYFCASSPSGSVAFFGQGTRLTVV.